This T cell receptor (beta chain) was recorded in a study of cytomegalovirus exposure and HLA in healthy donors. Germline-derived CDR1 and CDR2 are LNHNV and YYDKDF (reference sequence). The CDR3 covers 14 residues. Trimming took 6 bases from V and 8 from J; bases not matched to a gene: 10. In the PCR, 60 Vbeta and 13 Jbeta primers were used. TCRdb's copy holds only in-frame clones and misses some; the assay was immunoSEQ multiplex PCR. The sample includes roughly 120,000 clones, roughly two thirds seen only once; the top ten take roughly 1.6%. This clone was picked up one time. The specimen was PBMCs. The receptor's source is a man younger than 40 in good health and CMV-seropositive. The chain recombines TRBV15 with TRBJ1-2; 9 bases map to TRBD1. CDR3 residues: CATSRPGQGGGYTF. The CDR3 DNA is TGTGCCACCAGTCGACCGGGACAGGGAGGCGGCTACACCTTC.